The 6 T cell receptor beta chains below all came from one sample that was sequenced in a study of shared clonotypes between healthy human individuals. Method: immunoSEQ multiplex PCR; TCRdb's copy keeps in-frame clones and lacks some. The sample has some 1.1 million clones, about 80% seen once; the top ten hold almost 0.9%. Sequencing used memory CD4+ T cells from PBMCs. Subset indicated: CD45RA-negative fraction. Source of these receptors: a man in his late teens or twenties in good health. Some clones in this sample may be carry-over from other donors' samples.

The rearrangement joins TRBV7-6 to TRBJ2-1; no firm D call. Per the germline V gene, CDR1 is SGHVS and CDR2 is FNYEAQ. Trimming shortened V by 4 bases and J by 9 bases, and 13 bases separated the two germline ends. The CDR3 spans 13 residues. The CDR3 nucleotides read TGTGCCAGCAGCTCTGACGTAGCCAGTGAGCAGTTCTTC. Its translation is CASSSDVASEQFF.

This sequence joins TRBV5-1 and TRBJ2-5; 9 nucleotides match TRBD1. There are 14 residues in the CDR3. V was clipped by 4 bases and J by 2 bases; unmatched bases: 3. The germline V gene has CDR1 SGHRS and CDR2 YFSETQ. CDR3 sequence (DNA): TGCGCCAGCAGCATGGGACAGGGACAAGAGACCCAGTACTTC. Amino acid sequence: CASSMGQGQETQYF.

The chain joins TRBV9 to TRBJ2-3; the match to TRBD2 covers 9 bases. After removal of 2 bases from V and 7 bases from J, the junction contained 8 bases not matched to a gene. The CDR3 has 15 residues. Per the germline V gene, CDR1 is SGDLS and CDR2 is YYNGEE. This CDR3 reads CASSVSAGGRHTQYF. The CDR3 bases are TGTGCCAGCAGCGTGTCCGCGGGAGGGCGACATACGCAGTATTTT.

The genes are TRBV4-1 and TRBJ2-1, with D unresolved. The germline gives CDR1 MGHRA, CDR2 YSYEKL. Between the trimmed V and J ends, which lost 0 bases and 4 bases, there was a span of 10 bases. CDR3 size: 15 residues. CDR3 in DNA: TGCGCCAGCAGCCAAGATCTTGGATCTTACAATGAGCAGTTCTTC. Translated, it gives CASSQDLGSYNEQFF.

For this clone: Other DNA sequences of this sample code for an identical CDR3. The gene calls are TRBV6-1 and TRBJ2-7; no firm D call. This CDR3 spans 13 amino acids. Germline V gives CDR1 MNHNS, CDR2 SASEGT. With 0 bases removed from V and 2 bases from J, the gap between germline ends came to 5 bases. The CDR3 spells CASSEARPYEQYF. Here the CDR3 DNA reads TGTGCCAGCAGTGAAGCCAGACCCTACGAGCAGTACTTC.

Regarding this clone: A much larger clonotype is one base distant, so this may be a read error. The sample has other DNA sequences that encode this CDR3 too. The rearrangement uses TRBV27 and TRBJ2-7; D call uncertain. V lost 4 bases and J 0 bases, leaving 1 base between the germline ends. The CDR3 consists of 11 residues. CDR1 and CDR2 from the germline V gene are MNHEY and SMNVEV (reference sequence). CDR3 residues: CASSSSYEQYF. As DNA, the CDR3 is TGTGCCAGCAGTTCCTCCTACGAGCAGTACTTC.